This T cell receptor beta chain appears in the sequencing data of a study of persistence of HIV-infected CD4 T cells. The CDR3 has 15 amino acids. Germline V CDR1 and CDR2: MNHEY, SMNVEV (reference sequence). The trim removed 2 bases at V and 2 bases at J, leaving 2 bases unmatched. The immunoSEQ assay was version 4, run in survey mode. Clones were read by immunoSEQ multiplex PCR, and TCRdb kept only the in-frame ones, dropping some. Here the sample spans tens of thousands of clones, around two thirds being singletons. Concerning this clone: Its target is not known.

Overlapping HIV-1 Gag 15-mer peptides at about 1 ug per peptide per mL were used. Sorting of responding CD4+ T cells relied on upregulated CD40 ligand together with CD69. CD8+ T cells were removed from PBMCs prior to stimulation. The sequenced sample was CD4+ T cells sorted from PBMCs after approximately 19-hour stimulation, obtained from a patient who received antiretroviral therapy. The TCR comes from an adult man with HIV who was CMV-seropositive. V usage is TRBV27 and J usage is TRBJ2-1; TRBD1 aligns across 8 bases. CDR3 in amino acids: CASSLRGQAYNEQFF. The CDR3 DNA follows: TGTGCCAGCAGTTTACGGGGACAGGCCTACAATGAGCAGTTCTTC.